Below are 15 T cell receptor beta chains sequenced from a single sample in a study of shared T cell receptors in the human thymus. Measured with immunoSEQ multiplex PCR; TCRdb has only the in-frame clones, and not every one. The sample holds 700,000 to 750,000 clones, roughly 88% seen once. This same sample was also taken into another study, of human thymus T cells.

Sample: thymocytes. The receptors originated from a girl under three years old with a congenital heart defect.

CDR3 sequence reads: CASSQDPRTGGTNEKLFF. The CDR3, as DNA: TGCGCCAGCAGCCAAGATCCCAGGACAGGTGGAACTAATGAAAAACTGTTTTTT. J is TRBJ1-4 and V is TRBV4-1; TRBD1 aligns across 7 bases. V lost 0 bases and J lost 1; bases outside the gene matches: 8. The CDR3 is 18 residues long. Germline CDR1 reads MGHRA; CDR2 reads YSYEKL.

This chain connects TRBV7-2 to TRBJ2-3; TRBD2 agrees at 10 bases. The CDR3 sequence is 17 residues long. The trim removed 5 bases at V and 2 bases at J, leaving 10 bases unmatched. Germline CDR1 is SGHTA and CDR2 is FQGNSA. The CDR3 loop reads CASSARAGGSITDTQYF. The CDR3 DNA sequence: TGTGCCAGCAGCGCCCGAGCGGGGGGGTCGATCACAGATACGCAGTATTTT.

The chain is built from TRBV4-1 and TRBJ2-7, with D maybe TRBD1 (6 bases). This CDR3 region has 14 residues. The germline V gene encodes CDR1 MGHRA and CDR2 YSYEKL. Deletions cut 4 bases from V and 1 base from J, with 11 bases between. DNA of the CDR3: TGCGCCAGCAGCCTCAGGGGCCAGTCCTACGAGCAGTACTTC. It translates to CASSLRGQSYEQYF.

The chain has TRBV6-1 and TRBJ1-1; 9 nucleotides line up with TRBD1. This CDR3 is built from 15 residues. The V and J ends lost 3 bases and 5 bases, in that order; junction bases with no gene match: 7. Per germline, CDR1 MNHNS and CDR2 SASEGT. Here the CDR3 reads CASSDGTGSLTEAFF. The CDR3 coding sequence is TGTGCCAGCAGTGACGGGACAGGGAGCCTAACTGAAGCTTTCTTT.

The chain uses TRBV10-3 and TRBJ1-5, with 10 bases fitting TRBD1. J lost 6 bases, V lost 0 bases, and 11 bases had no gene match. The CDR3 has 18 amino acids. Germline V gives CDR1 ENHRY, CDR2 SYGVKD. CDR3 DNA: TGTGCCATCAGTGAGTCGACGGGGGGACAGGGGAAGGCTCAGCCCCAGCATTTT. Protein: CAISESTGGQGKAQPQHF.

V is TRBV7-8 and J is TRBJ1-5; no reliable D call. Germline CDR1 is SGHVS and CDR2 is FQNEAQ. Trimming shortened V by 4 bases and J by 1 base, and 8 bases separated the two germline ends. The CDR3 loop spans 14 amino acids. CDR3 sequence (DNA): TGTGCCAGCAGCTCCCCAGAAAGCAATCAGCCCCAGCATTTT. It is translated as CASSSPESNQPQHF.

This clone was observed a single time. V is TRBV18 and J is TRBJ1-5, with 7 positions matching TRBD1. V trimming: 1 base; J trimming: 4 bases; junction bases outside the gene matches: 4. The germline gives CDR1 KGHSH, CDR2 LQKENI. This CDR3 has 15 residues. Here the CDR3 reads CASSPHTGVNQPQHF. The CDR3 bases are TGTGCCAGCTCACCACATACAGGGGTAAATCAGCCCCAGCATTTT.

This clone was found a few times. The CDR3 reads CASSYDGNYGYTF. The CDR3 nucleotides read TGTGCCAGCAGTTACGACGGGAACTATGGCTACACCTTC. The chain is built from TRBV6-5 and TRBJ1-2; D is uncertain. Germline lookup yields CDR1 MNHEY and CDR2 SVGAGI. This CDR3 has 13 amino acids. Trimming took 2 bases from V and 2 from J, leaving 6 bases between them.

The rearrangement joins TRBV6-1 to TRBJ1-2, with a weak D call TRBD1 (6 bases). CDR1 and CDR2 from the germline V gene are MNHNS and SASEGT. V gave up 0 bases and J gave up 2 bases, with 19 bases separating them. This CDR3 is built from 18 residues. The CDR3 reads CASSEAVPHRDPNYGYTF. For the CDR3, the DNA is TGTGCCAGCAGTGAAGCGGTCCCCCACAGGGATCCCAACTATGGCTACACCTTC.

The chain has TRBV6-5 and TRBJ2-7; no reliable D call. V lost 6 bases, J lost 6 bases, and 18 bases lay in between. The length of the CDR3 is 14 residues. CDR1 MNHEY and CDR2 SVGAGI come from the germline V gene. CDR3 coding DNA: TGTGCCAGCAGACCCATTGGGCCAACGCGCGAGCAGTACTTC. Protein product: CASRPIGPTREQYF.

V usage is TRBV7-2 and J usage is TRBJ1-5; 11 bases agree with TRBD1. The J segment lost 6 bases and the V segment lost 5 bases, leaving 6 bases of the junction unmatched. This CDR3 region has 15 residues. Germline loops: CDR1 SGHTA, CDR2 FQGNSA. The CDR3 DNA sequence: TGTGCCAGCAGCACCAACGGGACAGGGGGTCAGCCCCAGCATTTT. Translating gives CASSTNGTGGQPQHF.

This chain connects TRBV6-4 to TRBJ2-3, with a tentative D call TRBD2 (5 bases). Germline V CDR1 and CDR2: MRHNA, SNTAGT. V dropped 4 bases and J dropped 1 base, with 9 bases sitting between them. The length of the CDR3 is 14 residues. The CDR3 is CASSGIGGTDTQYF. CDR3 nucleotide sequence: TGTGCCAGCAGTGGAATCGGGGGCACAGATACGCAGTATTTT.

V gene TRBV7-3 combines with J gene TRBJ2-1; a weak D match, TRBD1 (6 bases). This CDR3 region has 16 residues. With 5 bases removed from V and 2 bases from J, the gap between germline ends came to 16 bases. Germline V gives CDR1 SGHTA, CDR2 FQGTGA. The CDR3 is CASSPRAGEPYNEQFF. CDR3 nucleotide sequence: TGTGCCAGCAGCCCGAGGGCAGGGGAACCCTACAATGAGCAGTTCTTC.

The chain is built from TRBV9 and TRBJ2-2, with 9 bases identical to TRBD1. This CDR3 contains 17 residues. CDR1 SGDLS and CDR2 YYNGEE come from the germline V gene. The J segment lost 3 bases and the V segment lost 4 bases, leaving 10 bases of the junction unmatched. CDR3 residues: CASSTRTGERDTGELFF. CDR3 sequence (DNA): TGTGCCAGCAGCACGAGGACAGGGGAACGGGACACCGGGGAGCTGTTTTTT.

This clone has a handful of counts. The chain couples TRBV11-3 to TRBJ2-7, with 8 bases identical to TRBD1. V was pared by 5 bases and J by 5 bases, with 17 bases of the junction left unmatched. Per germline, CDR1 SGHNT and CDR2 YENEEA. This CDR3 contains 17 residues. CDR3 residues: CASSPKCPGQGCHEQYF. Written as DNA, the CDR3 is TGTGCCAGCAGCCCAAAATGTCCCGGACAGGGCTGCCACGAGCAGTACTTC.